This T cell receptor (beta chain) was obtained from a study of PD-1 blockade in classical Hodgkin lymphoma. The study, taken as a whole, reports: Baseline TCR diversity was reportedly lower in newly diagnosed patients than healthy donors. Patients with a complete response exhibited baseline diversity comparable to newly diagnosed patients. Undefined causes, possibly disease activity or prior therapy, underlie the repertoire differences.

TCRdb keeps only in-frame clones here, not all; method: immunoSEQ multiplex PCR. This table has about 30,000 clones, about 88% appearing once. This clone was detected once. Its antigen is unidentified. The CDR3 runs 13 residues. Germline values: CDR1 SNHLY, CDR2 FYNNEI. V lost 5 bases to trimming and J lost 3 bases, with 11 bases between them. Specified time point: cycle 4 day 1 (C4D1), after 5 to 7 weeks of nivolumab. Patients all relapsed after autologous stem cell transplantation, and there was variation in brentuximab vedotin exposure. By magnetic negative selection, CD4+ T cells were purified from thawed PBMCs.

Sequencing used CD4+ T cells from blood, obtained before the fourth cycle of nivolumab. This receptor was obtained from a human donor with classical Hodgkin lymphoma. The chain links TRBV2 to TRBJ2-7; D may match TRBD1 or TRBD2 (5 bases each). The CDR3 region has the DNA TGTGCCAGCAGTTTGGGGGATTTCTACGAGCAGTACTTC. Its protein product is CASSLGDFYEQYF. Full variable domain (rest looked up from reference TRBV2 and TRBJ2-7): EPEVTQTPSHQVTQMGQEVILRCVPISNHLYFYWYRQILGQKVEFLVSFYNNEISEKSEIFDDQFSVERPDGSNFTLKIRSTKLEDSAMYFCASSLGDFYEQYFGPGTRLTVT.